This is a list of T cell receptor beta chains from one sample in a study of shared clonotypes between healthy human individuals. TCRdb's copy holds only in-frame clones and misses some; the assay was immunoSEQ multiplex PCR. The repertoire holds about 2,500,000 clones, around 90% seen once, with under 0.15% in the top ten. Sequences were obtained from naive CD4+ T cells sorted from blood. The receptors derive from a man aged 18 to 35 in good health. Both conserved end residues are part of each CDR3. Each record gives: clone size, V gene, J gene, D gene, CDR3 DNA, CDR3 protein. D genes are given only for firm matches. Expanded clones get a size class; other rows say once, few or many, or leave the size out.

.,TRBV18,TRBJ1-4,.,TGTGCCAGCTCACCTCCCAGGGGCGAAAAACTGTTTTTT,CASSPPRGEKLFF
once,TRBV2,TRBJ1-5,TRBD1,TGTGCCAGCAGTGCGGGACAGCCAAATCAGCCCCAGCATTTT,CASSAGQPNQPQHF
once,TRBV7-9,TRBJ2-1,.,TGTGCCAGCAGCCGCCGGGAAGTCTACAATGAGCAGTTCTTC,CASSRREVYNEQFF
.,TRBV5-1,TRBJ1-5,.,TGCGCCAGCAGCCCGGCGGGATCGGGTCAGCCCCAGCATTTT,CASSPAGSGQPQHF
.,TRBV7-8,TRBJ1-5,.,TGTGCCAGCAGCTTAGCGTTCAATTATCAGCCCCAGCATTTT,CASSLAFNYQPQHF
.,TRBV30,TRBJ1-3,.,TGTGCCTGGAGCCTGGGGGGCCGAAACTCTGGAAACACCATATATTTT,CAWSLGGRNSGNTIYF
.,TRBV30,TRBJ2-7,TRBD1,TGTGCCTGGAGCGGGGACAGTTATTACGAGCAGTACTTC,CAWSGDSYYEQYF
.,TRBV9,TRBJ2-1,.,TGTGCCAGCAGCGTAGGAACGAGGACTTACTACAATGAGCAGTTCTTC,CASSVGTRTYYNEQFF
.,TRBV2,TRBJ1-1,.,TGTGCCAGCATAAAGGACGGGGGTAACACTGAAGCTTTCTTT,CASIKDGGNTEAFF
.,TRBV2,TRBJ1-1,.,TGTGCCAGCACTCAAATGACTGTTCCGAACACTGAAGCTTTCTTT,CASTQMTVPNTEAFF
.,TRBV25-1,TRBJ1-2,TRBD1,TGTGCCAGCAGTGATCCCAGGGGGAACTATGGCTACACCTTC,CASSDPRGNYGYTF
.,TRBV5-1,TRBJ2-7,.,TGCGCCAGCAGGGCAGGGGACTCCTACGAGCAGTACTTC,CASRAGDSYEQYF
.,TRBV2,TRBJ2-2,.,TGTGCCAGCATCAACAACAGGGAGGGCGGGGAGCTGTTTTTT,CASINNREGGELFF
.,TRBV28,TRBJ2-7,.,TGTGCCAGCAGTCTGACAGCCCCCTACGAGCAGTACTTC,CASSLTAPYEQYF
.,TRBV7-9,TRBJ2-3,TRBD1,TGTGCCAGCAGCCAGGACAGGGTGGTAGATACGCAGTATTTT,CASSQDRVVDTQYF
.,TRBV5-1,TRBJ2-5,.,TGCGCCAGCAGCTTAAGGTGGGGGAGGTACCAAGAGACCCAGTACTTC,CASSLRWGRYQETQYF
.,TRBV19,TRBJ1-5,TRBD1,TGTGCCAGCGCCGTCAGAACAGGGGGCAATCAGCCCCAGCATTTT,CASAVRTGGNQPQHF
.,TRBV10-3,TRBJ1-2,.,TGTGCCATCAGCCCCCCAGCGAACTATGGCTACACCTTC,CAISPPANYGYTF
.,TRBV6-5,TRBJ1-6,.,TGTGCCAGCAGCGCGTATAATTCACCCCTCCACTTT,CASSAYNSPLHF
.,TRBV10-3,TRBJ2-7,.,TGTGCCATCTCTGGACAGACCTACGAGCAGTACTTC,CAISGQTYEQYF
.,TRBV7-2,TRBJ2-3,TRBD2,TGTGCCAGCAGCTTAGCGACTAGCGCTCCAGATACGCAGTATTTT,CASSLATSAPDTQYF
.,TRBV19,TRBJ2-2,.,TGTGCCAGTAGTATTCGCCCTAGCTGGAACACCGGGGAGCTGTTTTTT,CASSIRPSWNTGELFF
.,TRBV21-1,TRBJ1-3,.,TGTGCCAGCAGCAAATCTTGGCTGAGCTCTGGAAACACCATATATTTT,CASSKSWLSSGNTIYF
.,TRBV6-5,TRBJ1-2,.,TGTGCCAGCGGGGGGGGCGGCGGCCTTTATGGCTACACCTTC,CASGGGGGLYGYTF
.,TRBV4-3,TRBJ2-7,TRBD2,TGCGCCAGCAGCCGAACTAGCGGGAGCTCCTACGAGCAGTACTTC,CASSRTSGSSYEQYF
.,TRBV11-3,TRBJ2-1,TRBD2,TGTGCCAGCAGCTCCCAGGGACTAGCGGGGAGGGATGAGCAGTTCTTC,CASSSQGLAGRDEQFF
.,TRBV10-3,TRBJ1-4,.,TGTGCCATCAGTGAAGGAGATAGAGCTAATGAAAAACTGTTTTTT,CAISEGDRANEKLFF
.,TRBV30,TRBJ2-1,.,TGTGCCTGGAGTGTACGGGACAACGACAATGAGCAGTTCTTC,CAWSVRDNDNEQFF
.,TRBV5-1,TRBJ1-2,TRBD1,TGCGCCAGCAGCCCAGGGGGGACAGGGTCTTTCTATGGCTACACCTTC,CASSPGGTGSFYGYTF
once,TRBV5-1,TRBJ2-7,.,TGCGCCAGCAGCTTGGACAGGGTGGGTGGCGAGCAGTACTTC,CASSLDRVGGEQYF
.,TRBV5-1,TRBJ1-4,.,TGCGCCAGCAGCCCCGAGGGACTGACAACTAATGAAAAACTGTTTTTT,CASSPEGLTTNEKLFF
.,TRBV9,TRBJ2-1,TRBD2,TGTGCCAGCAGCCCTATCCTAGCGGGAGGAATATACAATGAGCAGTTCTTC,CASSPILAGGIYNEQFF
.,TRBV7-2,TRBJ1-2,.,TGTGCCAGCAGCTCAACCGGGACGGCCGACTATGGCTACACCTTC,CASSSTGTADYGYTF
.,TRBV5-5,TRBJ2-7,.,TGTGCCAGCAGCTTCCCCTTAGGGCCACCGTACTTC,CASSFPLGPPYF
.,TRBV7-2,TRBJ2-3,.,TGTGCCAGCAGCCTTATAGTGGATACGCAGTATTTT,CASSLIVDTQYF
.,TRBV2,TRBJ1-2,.,TGTGCCACCAAACAGGGAGCTAACTATGGCTACACCTTC,CATKQGANYGYTF
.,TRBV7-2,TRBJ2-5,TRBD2,TGTGCCAGCAGCTTGAGCGGGAGGGGTGGAGAGACCCAGTACTTC,CASSLSGRGGETQYF
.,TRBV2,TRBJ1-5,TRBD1,TGTGCCAGCAGCCCGGACAGGGCTAGGCAGCCCCAGCATTTT,CASSPDRARQPQHF
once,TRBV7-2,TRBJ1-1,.,TGTGCCAGCAGCTTAGTCGGGGGTCTGAACACTGAAGCTTTCTTT,CASSLVGGLNTEAFF
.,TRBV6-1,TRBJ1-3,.,TGTGCCAGCAGTGGTGACATCGGTCGCTCTGGAAACACCATATATTTT,CASSGDIGRSGNTIYF
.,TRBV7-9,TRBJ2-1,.,TGTGCCAGCAGCTCCCAGAACACAGATGAGCAGTTCTTC,CASSSQNTDEQFF
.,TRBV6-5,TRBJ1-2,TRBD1,TGTGCCAGCGGGACGGGACAGCCTAACTATGGCTACACCTTC,CASGTGQPNYGYTF
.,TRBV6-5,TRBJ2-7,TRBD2,TGTGCCAGCAGTAGGACTAGGGACGAGCAGTACTTC,CASSRTRDEQYF
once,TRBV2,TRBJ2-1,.,TGTGCCAGCAGTGAAAGTCAGGCGGGGTCCTACAATGAGCAGTTCTTC,CASSESQAGSYNEQFF
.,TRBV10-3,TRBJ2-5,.,TGTGCCATCAGTGAGTCAATAGGGTCCCAAGAGACCCAGTACTTC,CAISESIGSQETQYF